A single sample is the source of the 30 T cell receptor beta chains below, sequenced in a study of early T cells in non-severe SARS-CoV-2 infection. MiXCR, run by TCRdb on the 5' RACE reads, gives a single entry per CDR3 protein. The sample consists of roughly 86,000 distinct CDR3 sequences, around 15% of them appearing once. The sequenced material came from whole blood. These receptor sequences come from an adult who was a healthcare worker with PCR-confirmed SARS-CoV-2 infection or an uninfected control (not recorded which).

The chain employs TRBV7-3 and TRBJ2-1; either TRBD1 or TRBD2 may supply D (6 bases each). Germline V CDR1 and CDR2: SGHTA, FQGTGA. Trimming took 0 bases from V and 9 from J, leaving 21 bases between them. CDR3 length: 17 amino acids. CDR3 sequence (DNA): TGTGCCAGCAGCTTAACGTTTCCGGGGGCCACGGCGGGTGAGCAGTTCTTC. Translation gives CASSLTFPGATAGEQFF.

This clonotype was seen a few times. CDR3 nucleotides: TGTGCCAGCTCACCACGGGGACAGGGTAATTCACCCCTCCACTTT. This gives the protein CASSPRGQGNSPLHF. The chain is built from TRBV18 and TRBJ1-6, with 9 bases matching TRBD1. Germline trimming cut 1 base from V and 6 bases from J; bases unmatched to any gene: 1. Germline V gene data show CDR1 as KGHSH and CDR2 as LQKENI. This CDR3 is built from 15 residues.

The chain couples TRBV5-1 to TRBJ2-1; TRBD1 matches at 8 bases. The germline CDR1 and CDR2 sequences are SGHRS and YFSETQ. After removal of 4 bases from V and 6 bases from J, the junction contained 6 bases not matched to a gene. This CDR3 has 14 amino acids. The CDR3 protein is CASSVGTGTNEQFF. CDR3 in DNA: TGCGCCAGCAGCGTCGGGACAGGAACCAATGAGCAGTTCTTC.

V and J are TRBV12-3 or TRBV12-4 and TRBJ2-3, with D unresolved. Trimming removed 6 bases from V and 6 bases from J, with 10 bases in between. This CDR3 region has 12 residues. CDR3 loop: CASSFSRDTQYF. The CDR3 nucleotides read TGTGCCAGCAGCTTTAGTCGTGATACGCAGTATTTT.

The chain has TRBV11-2 and TRBJ1-2; perhaps TRBD1 as D (6 bases). The CDR3 sequence is 14 residues long. Germline CDR1 and CDR2: SGHAT and FQNNGV. V gave up 4 bases and J gave up 2 bases, with 11 bases separating them. CDR3 nucleotide sequence: TGTGCCAGCAGCTCCCGACAGGCCAACTATGGCTACACCTTC. This codes for CASSSRQANYGYTF.

J is TRBJ2-1 and V is TRBV30; D is perhaps TRBD2 (6 bases). The CDR3 has 15 amino acids. V lost 1 base to trimming and J lost 5 bases, with 15 bases between them. Germline values: CDR1 GTSNPN, CDR2 SVGIG (reference sequence). CDR3 nucleotides: TGTGCCTGGAGTGAGCCCCATAGGAGGGACAATGAGCAGTTCTTC. This translates into CAWSEPHRRDNEQFF. Full variable domain (missing parts from reference TRBV30 and TRBJ2-1): SQTIHQWPATLVQPVGSPLSLECTVEGTSNPNLYWYRQAAGRGLQLLFYSVGIGQISSEVPQNLSASRPQDRQFILSSKKLLLSDSGFYLCAWSEPHRRDNEQFFGPGTRLTVL.

This clonotype was recorded at least ten times. The chain combines TRBV6-5 with TRBJ2-1; D not certain. The CDR3 is 16 residues long. Germline V gene sequence: CDR1 MNHEY, CDR2 SVGAGI. Trimming cost V 0 bases and J 2 bases, with 11 bases left between them. CDR3 in amino acids: CASSYSVSQTYNEQFF. In nucleotides, the CDR3 is TGTGCCAGCAGTTACTCGGTTTCCCAGACCTACAATGAGCAGTTCTTC.

The table lists this clonotype with a few counts. The chain couples TRBV5-1 to TRBJ1-1; the match to TRBD1 covers 8 bases. The J segment lost 1 base and the V segment lost 4 bases, leaving 3 bases of the junction unmatched. This CDR3 contains 14 residues. CDR1 SGHRS and CDR2 YFSETQ come from the germline V gene. CDR3 amino acids: CASSETGENTEAFF. The CDR3 nucleotides are TGCGCCAGCAGCGAGACAGGGGAGAACACTGAAGCTTTCTTT.

The V and J genes are TRBV12-2 and TRBJ1-1; TRBD1, the D gene given by the table, was not confirmed from the DNA. TRBV12-2 is annotated as a pseudogene. This CDR3 spans 17 amino acids. The CDR3 is CASRLAVTGRLNTEAFF. The CDR3 nucleotides read TGTGCAAGTCGCTTAGCGGTGACAGGTCGACTGAACACTGAAGCTTTCTTT.

This clonotype has just a few counts. CDR3 DNA sequence: TGTGCCAGCGAGCGACAGGGGCCAGCCCTCTATGGCTACACCTTC. Translated: CASERQGPALYGYTF. V and J are TRBV12-3 or TRBV12-4 and TRBJ1-2; 8 bases agree with TRBD1. The CDR3 spans 15 residues. Trimming removed 8 bases from V and 4 bases from J; junction bases left unmatched: 12.

This clonotype was counted many times. The chain is built from TRBV19 and TRBJ2-1, with 8 bases identical to TRBD2. The CDR3 has 18 residues. Germline V gene lookup returns CDR1 LNHDA and CDR2 SQIVND (reference sequence). Trimming removed 3 bases from V and 12 bases from J; junction bases left unmatched: 22. DNA for the CDR3: TGTGCCAGTAGTATCGGGGGTCGGGTAGCGGGGACCGCTAAGGGGCAGTTCTTC. This sequence encodes CASSIGGRVAGTAKGQFF.

This clonotype was seen many times. This chain joins TRBV10-1 and TRBJ1-1; D call uncertain. The length of the CDR3 is 12 residues. Between the trimmed V and J ends, which lost 4 bases and 6 bases, there was a span of 9 bases. Germline V gene lookup returns CDR1 WNHNN and CDR2 SYGVQD (reference sequence). The CDR3, as DNA: TGCGCCAGCAGTGGGGCAGCCCCTGAAGCTTTCTTT. This sequence encodes CASSGAAPEAFF.

This clonotype was found a few times. The rearrangement links TRBV4-1 to TRBJ1-1, with 8 positions matching TRBD1. Germline V CDR1 and CDR2: MGHRA, YSYEKL. Trimming at V came to 3 bases and at J to 4 bases, leaving 16 bases not matched to a gene. CDR3 size: 18 residues. The CDR3 DNA follows: TGCGCCAGCAGCCAGGTGGGCCCAAACAGGGGGAGGAGCACTGAAGCTTTCTTT. Residues: CASSQVGPNRGRSTEAFF.

The genes are TRBV6-5 and TRBJ2-2, with D uncertain. The CDR3 covers 14 residues. CDR1 is MNHEY and CDR2 is SVGAGI in the germline V gene. V was cut by 10 bases and J by 1 base, with 13 bases left in between. The CDR3 spells CATTRNRNTGELFF. For the CDR3, the DNA is TGTGCCACAACCCGAAACAGGAACACCGGGGAGCTGTTTTTT.

The chain uses TRBV7-2 and TRBJ2-2; D possibly corresponds to TRBD1 (5 bases). CDR3 length equals 14 residues. V was cut by 3 bases and J by 7 bases, with 12 bases left in between. Per the germline V gene, CDR1 is SGHTA and CDR2 is FQGNSA. The CDR3 sequence is CASSFPQGVGELFF. In DNA form, the CDR3 reads TGTGCCAGCAGCTTCCCTCAGGGTGTCGGGGAGCTGTTTTTT.

The rearrangement uses TRBV28 and TRBJ2-3, with 8 bases aligning to TRBD2. J gave up 0 bases and V 3 bases, and 11 bases lay outside the gene matches. Germline lookup yields CDR1 MDHEN and CDR2 SYDVKM. CDR3 length equals 18 residues. The CDR3 DNA is TGTGCCAGCAGTTTGGCGGTCGAGTTAGCGGGGAGCACAGATACGCAGTATTTT. This translates into CASSLAVELAGSTDTQYF.

This clonotype was recorded at least ten times. This chain joins TRBV6-1 and TRBJ1-1; 11 nucleotides agree with TRBD1. The CDR3 length is 16 residues. V trimming: 7 bases; J trimming: 5 bases; junction bases outside the gene matches: 12. In germline, CDR1 is MNHNS, CDR2 SASEGT. In DNA, the CDR3 is TGTGCCAGCACCAGAAGGGGGGACAGGGGGTTGACTGAAGCTTTCTTT. This translates into CASTRRGDRGLTEAFF.

The chain couples TRBV7-8 to TRBJ2-5; D is unresolved. Germline loops: CDR1 SGHVS, CDR2 FQNEAQ. The CDR3 runs to 14 residues. V was trimmed by 5 bases and J by 7 bases, leaving 17 bases between them. This CDR3 reads CASSPPDPLLTQYF. In nucleotides, the CDR3 is TGTGCCAGCAGCCCTCCGGACCCCCTTCTGACCCAGTACTTC.

This clonotype was seen only a few times. The V call is TRBV5-1, the J call TRBJ2-3; 10 positions agree with TRBD2. V was pared by 2 bases and J by 0 bases, with 9 bases of the junction left unmatched. This CDR3 comprises 18 residues. Looked up from germline, CDR1 is SGHRS and CDR2 is YFSETQ. The DNA for the CDR3 is TGCGCCAGCAGCTTTGTAGCGGGGGGCCACCAAAGCACAGATACGCAGTATTTT. Protein product: CASSFVAGGHQSTDTQYF.

J is TRBJ2-5 and V is TRBV5-1; no firm D call. V was cut by 3 bases and J by 4 bases, with 10 bases left in between. The V gene's germline CDR1 is SGHRS and CDR2 YFSETQ. The CDR3 loop spans 13 amino acids. Written as DNA, the CDR3 is TGCGCCAGCAGCTCCGCCCCGAGAGAGACCCAGTACTTC. It yields the protein CASSSAPRETQYF.

This clonotype is a singleton in its sample. The gene calls are TRBV7-8 and TRBJ1-6; a weak D match, TRBD1 (5 bases). Trimming pared 1 base from V and 4 bases from J, leaving 11 bases between. The CDR3 covers 16 residues. Germline V CDR1 and CDR2: SGHVS, FQNEAQ. The CDR3 DNA reads TGTGCCAGCAGCTTAGGGGACCGGGAGTATAATTCACCCCTCCACTTT. Translation: CASSLGDREYNSPLHF.

V usage is TRBV2 and J usage is TRBJ1-6, with D hard to call. CDR3 length equals 15 residues. Germline V gene sequence: CDR1 SNHLY, CDR2 FYNNEI. With 3 bases removed from V and 3 bases from J, the gap between germline ends came to 9 bases. As DNA, the CDR3 is TGTGCCAGCAGTGACCTAGGCAACTATAATTCACCCCTCCACTTT. It translates to CASSDLGNYNSPLHF.

The chain carries TRBV20-1 and TRBJ1-2, with TRBD1 identical over 11 bases. This CDR3 has 12 residues. Trimming took 3 bases from V and 8 from J; bases not matched to a gene: 2. Germline V CDR1 and CDR2: DFQATT, SNEGSKA (reference sequence). The CDR3, as DNA: TGCAGTGCTAGGGGGACAGGGGGAGGCTACACCTTC. Residues: CSARGTGGGYTF.

The rearrangement links TRBV29-1 to TRBJ2-1; D may be TRBD2 (7 bases). The CDR3 spans 12 residues. Trimming pared 8 bases from V and 8 bases from J, leaving 16 bases between. Germline CDR1 is SQVTM and CDR2 is ANQGSEA. The CDR3 DNA follows: TGCAGCTCACCTGGAGGGGGGGATGAGCAGTTCTTC. Its translation is CSSPGGGDEQFF.

This clonotype was found many times. This chain uses TRBV6-6 with TRBJ1-5; 9 nucleotides match TRBD1. V lost 5 bases and J lost 0; bases outside the gene matches: 8. This CDR3 is 17 amino acids long. Germline V gene sequence: CDR1 MNHNY, CDR2 SVGAGI (reference sequence). The CDR3 here is CASSPKQGAASNQPQHF. The CDR3 DNA reads TGTGCCAGCAGTCCTAAACAGGGGGCCGCTAGCAATCAGCCCCAGCATTTT.

This clonotype was observed a handful of times. V and J are TRBV19 and TRBJ2-6, with 8 nucleotides matching TRBD1. The germline V gene encodes CDR1 LNHDA and CDR2 SQIVND (reference sequence). The ends lost 3 bases at V and 1 base at J; junction bases unmatched: 5. There are 17 residues in the CDR3. The CDR3 protein is CASSIGTGQSGANVLTF. DNA of the CDR3: TGTGCCAGTAGTATCGGGACAGGCCAATCTGGGGCCAACGTCCTGACTTTC.

This clonotype was seen more than once but under ten times. The chain links TRBV12-3 or TRBV12-4 to TRBJ2-5; TRBD1 agrees at 7 bases. V lost 4 bases, J lost 5 bases, and 4 bases stayed unmatched. The CDR3 sequence is 13 residues long. CDR3 residues: CASSSQGPETQYF. The CDR3 DNA is TGTGCCAGCAGTTCACAGGGGCCCGAGACCCAGTACTTC.

This clonotype was observed a few times. The rearrangement joins TRBV19 to TRBJ2-1; D is perhaps TRBD2 (7 bases). V was shortened by 6 bases and J by 9 bases, with 24 bases between the two germline ends. CDR3 length equals 16 residues. Germline CDR1 reads LNHDA; CDR2 reads SQIVND (reference sequence). The CDR3 loop reads CASSSLSGAGEGEQFF. DNA for the CDR3: TGTGCCAGTAGCTCGCTCTCCGGGGCAGGGGAGGGTGAGCAGTTCTTC.

The chain links TRBV5-4 to TRBJ2-2; D not certain. The CDR3 has 15 amino acids. Looked up from germline, CDR1 is SGHNT and CDR2 is YYREEE (reference sequence). Trimming pared 0 bases from V and 6 bases from J, leaving 12 bases between. The CDR3 sequence is CASSLEPPPAGELFF. For the CDR3, the DNA is TGTGCCAGCAGCTTGGAGCCCCCTCCGGCCGGGGAGCTGTTTTTT.

This clonotype was seen more than once but under ten times. The chain has TRBV19 and TRBJ2-3; the match to TRBD2 covers 8 bases. The CDR3 has 15 amino acids. The germline V gene has CDR1 LNHDA and CDR2 SQIVND (reference sequence). V gave up 6 bases and J gave up 1 base; unmatched junction bases: 6. The chain's CDR3 is CASRSGGVGTDTQYF. The CDR3 region has the DNA TGTGCCAGTAGGTCCGGGGGGGTAGGCACAGATACGCAGTATTTT.